The entry below gives a single T cell receptor (beta chain) sequence along with its context. Its antigen is unidentified. The data originate from a study of cytotoxic CD8 clonotypes in ibrutinib-treated CLL. In the study overall: Response samples were taken after a median roughly 12 months of treatment, range 6 to 36.

V trimming: 10 bases; J trimming: 7 bases; junction bases outside the gene matches: 5. The germline V gene has CDR1 SNHLY and CDR2 FYNNEI. The CDR3 covers 13 residues. Study results and caveats: Clonality increased at ibrutinib response and stayed stable in sustained remission. At progression, however, it fell back toward baseline. The study sampled sustained-remission and progressing patients at different times.

Only in-frame clones appear in the TCRdb table, and some are missing; sequencing was by immunoSEQ multiplex PCR. The data show about 130,000 clones, with less than 90% seen just once and 2.5% to 3.5% held by the top ten. The J gene is TRBJ1-4, the V gene TRBV2, with 11 bases matching TRBD1. The input for sequencing was PBMCs, taken after 24 months of ibrutinib treatment. This TCR was sampled from a human donor with chronic lymphocytic leukemia. The CDR3 DNA reads as TGTGCCACCGCCGGGACAGGGGGTGAAAAACTGTTTTTT. Translation: CATAGTGGEKLFF. The full variable domain, rest sourced from reference TRBV2 and TRBJ1-4, is EPEVTQTPSHQVTQMGQEVILRCVPISNHLYFYWYRQILGQKVEFLVSFYNNEISEKSEIFDDQFSVERPDGSNFTLKIRSTKLEDSAMYFCATAGTGGEKLFFGSGTQLSVL.